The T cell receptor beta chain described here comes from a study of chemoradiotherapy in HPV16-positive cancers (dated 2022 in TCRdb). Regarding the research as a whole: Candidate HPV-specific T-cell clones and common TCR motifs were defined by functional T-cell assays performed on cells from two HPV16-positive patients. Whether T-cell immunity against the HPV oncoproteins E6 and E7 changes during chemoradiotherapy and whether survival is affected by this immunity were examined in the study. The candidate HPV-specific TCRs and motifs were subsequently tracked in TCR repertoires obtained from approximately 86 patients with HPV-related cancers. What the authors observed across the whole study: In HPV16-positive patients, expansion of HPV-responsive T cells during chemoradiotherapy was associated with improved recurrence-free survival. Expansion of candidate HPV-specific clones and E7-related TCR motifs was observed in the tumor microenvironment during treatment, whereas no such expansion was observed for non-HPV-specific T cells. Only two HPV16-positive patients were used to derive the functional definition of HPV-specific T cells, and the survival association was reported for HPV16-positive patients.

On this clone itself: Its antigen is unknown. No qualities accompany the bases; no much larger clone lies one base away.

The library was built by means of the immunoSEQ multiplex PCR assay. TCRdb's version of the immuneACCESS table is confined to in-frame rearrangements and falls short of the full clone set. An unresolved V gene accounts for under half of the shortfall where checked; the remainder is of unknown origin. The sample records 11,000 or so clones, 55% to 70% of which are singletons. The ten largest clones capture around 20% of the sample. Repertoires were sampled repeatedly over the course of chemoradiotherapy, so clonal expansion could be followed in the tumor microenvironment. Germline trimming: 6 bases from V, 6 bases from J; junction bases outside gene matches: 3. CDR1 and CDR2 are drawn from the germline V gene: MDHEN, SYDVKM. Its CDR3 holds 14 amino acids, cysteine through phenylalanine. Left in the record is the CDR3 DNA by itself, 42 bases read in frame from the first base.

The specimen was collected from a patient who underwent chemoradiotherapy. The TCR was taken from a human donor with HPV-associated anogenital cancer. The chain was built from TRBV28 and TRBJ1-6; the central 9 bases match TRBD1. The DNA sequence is TGTGCCAGCAGGGGACAGGGACTTAATTCACCCCTCCACTTT. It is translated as CASRGQGLNSPLHF.